The 4 T cell receptor beta chains in this list originate from one sample, sequenced in a study of T cell changes during pregnancy in multiple sclerosis. Profiling relied on immunoSEQ multiplex PCR, and the TCRdb table lists in-frame clones only, not all of them. Among around 130,000 clones listed, about 93% were seen once. Sequencing used peripheral blood, obtained before pregnancy. These receptor sequences come from a female donor with multiple sclerosis, enrolled in a pregnancy study.

This chain connects TRBV30 to TRBJ1-5; D is uncertain. Trimming removed 0 bases at V and 6 bases at J, with 12 bases between. The CDR3 spans 14 residues. Germline loops: CDR1 GTSNPN, CDR2 SVGIG (reference sequence). CDR3 region: CAWSVPRGGQPQHF. The CDR3 nucleotides read TGTGCCTGGAGTGTACCTAGAGGTGGTCAGCCCCAGCATTTT.

The chain couples TRBV7-4 to TRBJ2-3; TRBD2 matches at 11 bases. The V and J ends lost 1 base and 5 bases, in that order; junction bases with no gene match: 5. This CDR3 contains 16 residues. The germline V gene has CDR1 SGHVT and CDR2 SQSDAQ. The CDR3 region has the DNA TGTGCCAGCAGCTTAGGGCTAGCGGGGGGTAGAGATACGCAGTATTTT. Its protein is CASSLGLAGGRDTQYF.

V is TRBV4-1 and J is TRBJ1-5; 8 bases agree with TRBD1. The CDR3 consists of 17 residues. After removal of 0 bases from V and 3 bases from J, the junction contained 7 bases not matched to a gene. In germline, CDR1 is MGHRA, CDR2 YSYEKL. CDR3 amino acids: CASSQDLRDRLNQPQHF. The DNA of the CDR3 is TGCGCCAGCAGCCAAGACCTAAGGGACAGGCTCAATCAGCCCCAGCATTTT.

CDR3 DNA sequence: TGTGCCAGCAGCACCGGGAGGGACCCTTATAATGAAAAACTGTTTTTT. Translation: CASSTGRDPYNEKLFF. This rearrangement joins TRBV5-8 to TRBJ1-4; D possibly corresponds to TRBD1 (5 bases). The CDR3 totals 16 residues. CDR1 is SGHTS, CDR2 YDEGEE, per germline. The V end lost 4 bases, the J end lost 4 bases, and 17 bases lay between the germline ends.